This is a list of T cell receptor beta chains from one sample in a study of T cell responses to AZD1222 COVID-19 vaccine. The assay was immunoSEQ multiplex PCR, and TCRdb's table has in-frame clones only and misses some. This table has about 110,000 clones, 87% appearing once. The starting material was peripheral blood, obtained 28 days after the second AZD1222 dose. All receptors come from an adult who received the AZD1222 COVID-19 vaccine. The CDR3 runs from the conserved cysteine through the conserved F or W. Each record gives: V gene, CDR3 length, CDR3 protein.

V gene: TRBV10-3
CDR3 length: 11
CDR3 protein: CAIRGADTQYF

V gene: TRBV29-1
CDR3 length: 11
CDR3 protein: CSVGLAGTQYF

V gene: TRBV14
CDR3 length: 13
CDR3 protein: CASSARVNSPLHF

V gene: TRBV7-9
CDR3 length: 15
CDR3 protein: CASSARTGKNTEAFF

V gene: TRBV5-1
CDR3 length: 18
CDR3 protein: CASSSTIIQGASSYEQYF

V gene: TRBV6-5
CDR3 length: 14
CDR3 protein: CASSFAGGTHTQYF

V gene: TRBV11-3
CDR3 length: 15
CDR3 protein: CASSIGTGVNTEAFF

V gene: TRBV9
CDR3 length: 15
CDR3 protein: CASSAGTSSYNEQFF

V gene: TRBV23-1
CDR3 length: 17
CDR3 protein: CASSQFRGRATNEKLFF

V gene: TRBV20-1
CDR3 length: 11
CDR3 protein: CSATGLGEEYF